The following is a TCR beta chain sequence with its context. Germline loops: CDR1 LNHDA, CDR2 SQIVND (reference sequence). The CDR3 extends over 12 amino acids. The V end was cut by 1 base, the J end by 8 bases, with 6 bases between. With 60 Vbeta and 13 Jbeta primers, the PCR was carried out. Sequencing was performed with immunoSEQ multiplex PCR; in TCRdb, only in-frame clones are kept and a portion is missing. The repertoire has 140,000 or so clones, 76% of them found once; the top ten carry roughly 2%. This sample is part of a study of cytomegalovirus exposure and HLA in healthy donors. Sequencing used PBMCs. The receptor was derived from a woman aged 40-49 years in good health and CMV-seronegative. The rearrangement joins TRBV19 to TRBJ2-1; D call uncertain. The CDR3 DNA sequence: TGTGCCAGTAGTATAGGTGCGGATGAGCAGTTCTTC. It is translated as CASSIGADEQFF.